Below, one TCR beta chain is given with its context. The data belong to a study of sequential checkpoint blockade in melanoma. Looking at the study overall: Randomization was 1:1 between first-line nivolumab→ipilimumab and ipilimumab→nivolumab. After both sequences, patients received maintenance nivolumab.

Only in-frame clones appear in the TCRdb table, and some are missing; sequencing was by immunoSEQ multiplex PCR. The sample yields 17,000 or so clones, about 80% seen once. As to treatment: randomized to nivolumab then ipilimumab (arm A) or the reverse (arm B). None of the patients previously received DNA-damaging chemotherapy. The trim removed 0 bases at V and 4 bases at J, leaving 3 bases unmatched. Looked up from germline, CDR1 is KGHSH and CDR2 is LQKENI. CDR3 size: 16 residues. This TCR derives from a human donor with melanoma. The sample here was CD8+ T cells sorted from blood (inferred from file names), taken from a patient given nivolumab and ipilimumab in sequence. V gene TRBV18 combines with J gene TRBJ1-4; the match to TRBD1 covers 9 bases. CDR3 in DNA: TGTGCCAGCTCACCACCGGACAGGGGTTTTAATGAAAAACTGTTTTTT. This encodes CASSPPDRGFNEKLFF.